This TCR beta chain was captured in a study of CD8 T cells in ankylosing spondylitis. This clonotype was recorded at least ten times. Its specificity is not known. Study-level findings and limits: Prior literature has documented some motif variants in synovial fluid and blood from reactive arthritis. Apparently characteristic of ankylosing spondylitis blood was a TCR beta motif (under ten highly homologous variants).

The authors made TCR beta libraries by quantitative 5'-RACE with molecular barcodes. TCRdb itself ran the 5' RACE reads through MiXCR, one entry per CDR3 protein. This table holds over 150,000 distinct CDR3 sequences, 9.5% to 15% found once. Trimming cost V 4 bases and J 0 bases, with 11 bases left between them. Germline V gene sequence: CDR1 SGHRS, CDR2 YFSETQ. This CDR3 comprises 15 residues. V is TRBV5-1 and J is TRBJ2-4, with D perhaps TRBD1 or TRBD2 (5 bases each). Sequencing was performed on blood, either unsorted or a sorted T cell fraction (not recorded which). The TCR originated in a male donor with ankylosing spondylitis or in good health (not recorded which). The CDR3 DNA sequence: TGCGCCAGCAGCCGAGGGGAGCTAGCCAAAAACATTCAGTACTTC. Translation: CASSRGELAKNIQYF.